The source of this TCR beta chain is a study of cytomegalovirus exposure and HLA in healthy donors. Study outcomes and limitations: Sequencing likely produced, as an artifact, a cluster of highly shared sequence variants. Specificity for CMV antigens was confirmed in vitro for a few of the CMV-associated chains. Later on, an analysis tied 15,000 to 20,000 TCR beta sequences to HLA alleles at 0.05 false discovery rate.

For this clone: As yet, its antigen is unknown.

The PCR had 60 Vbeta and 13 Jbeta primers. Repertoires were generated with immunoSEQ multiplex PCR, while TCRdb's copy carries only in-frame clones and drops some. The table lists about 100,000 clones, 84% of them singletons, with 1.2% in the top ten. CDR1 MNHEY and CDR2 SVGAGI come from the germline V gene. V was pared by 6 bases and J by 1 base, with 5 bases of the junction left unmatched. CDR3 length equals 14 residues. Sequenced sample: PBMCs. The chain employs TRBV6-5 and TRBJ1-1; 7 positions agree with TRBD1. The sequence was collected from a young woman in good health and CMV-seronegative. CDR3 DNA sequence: TGTGCCAGCAGAGCAGGGGGACAGAACACTGAAGCTTTCTTT. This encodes CASRAGGQNTEAFF.